This TCR beta chain was identified in a study of naive and memory T cell subsets. Findings and limits, study-wide: Gini index rose across naive, CM, EM and EMRA in CD4 and CD8. Between naive and memory subsets, TCR abundance power law exponents differed.

Two oligonucleotides, mixed equimolar, formed the beta constant-region primer covering TRBC1 and TRBC2. Nested alpha and beta constant-region primers with the SP2 primer drove four PCR rounds on ligated cDNA. The cDNA 3' end received a ligated single-stranded oligonucleotide carrying the SP2 primer and a 12-nucleotide UMI. TCRdb reprocessed the UMI-ligation and nested PCR reads with MiXCR, giving one entry per CDR3 protein. The sample includes roughly 80,000 distinct CDR3 sequences, about 10% of them seen just once. CD4+ T cell IFNgamma after overnight CMV lysate exposure gave donor CMV status. In its sample, this clonotype was seen many times. Its matching antigen is unknown. The length of the CDR3 is 15 residues. Trimming took 7 bases from V and 0 from J; bases not matched to a gene: 5. Germline-derived CDR1 and CDR2 are WSHSY and SAAADI.

This clonotype was obtained from a human donor in good health. The rearrangement links TRBV10-2 to TRBJ2-2; 7 nucleotides agree with TRBD1. The sequenced material came from naive CD8+ T cells from blood. DNA of the CDR3: TGCGCCAGCAACTCAGGGGGAGCGAACACCGGGGAGCTGTTTTTT. Protein product: CASNSGGANTGELFF.